This TCR beta chain was captured by sequencing in a study of beta chain features in type 1 diabetes. General study findings and limits: Amplification by PCR could prefer shorter templates, with the same effect in patients and controls. The study found fewer insertions and more deletions at VDJ junctions in type 1 diabetes patients.

Regarding this clone: What it recognizes is unknown.

Germline values: CDR1 LNHDA, CDR2 SQIVND (reference sequence). The CDR3 loop spans 14 amino acids. The isolated RNA, all of it, was reverse transcribed, so expressed TCRB transcripts were what got sequenced. Clones were read by immunoSEQ multiplex PCR, and TCRdb kept only the in-frame ones, dropping some. The sample shows about 250,000 clones, less than 15% of them seen only once. The origin of this receptor is a woman between 40 and 50 years old in good health. Sequenced: naive CD4+ T cells from blood. The rearrangement links TRBV19 to TRBJ2-5; a weak D match, TRBD2 (6 bases). The J call may be mistaken, given a closer DNA end match to TRBJ2-7. The chain's CDR3 is CASSSGSGPYEQYF. Written as DNA, the CDR3 is TGTGCCAGTAGTTCTGGTAGCGGACCCTACGAGCAGTACTTC.